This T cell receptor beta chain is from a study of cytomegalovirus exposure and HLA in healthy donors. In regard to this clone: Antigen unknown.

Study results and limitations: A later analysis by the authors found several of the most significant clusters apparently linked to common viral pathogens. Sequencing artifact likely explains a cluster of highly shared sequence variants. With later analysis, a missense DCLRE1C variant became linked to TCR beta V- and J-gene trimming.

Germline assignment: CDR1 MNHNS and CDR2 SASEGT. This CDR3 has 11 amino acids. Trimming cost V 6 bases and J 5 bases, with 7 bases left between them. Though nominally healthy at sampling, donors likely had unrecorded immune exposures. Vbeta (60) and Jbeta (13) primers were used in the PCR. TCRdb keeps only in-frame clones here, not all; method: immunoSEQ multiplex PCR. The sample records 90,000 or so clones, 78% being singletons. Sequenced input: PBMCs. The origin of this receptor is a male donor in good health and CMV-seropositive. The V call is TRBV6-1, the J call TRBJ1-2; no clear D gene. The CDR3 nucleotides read TGTGCCAGCAGCAGATTATATGGCTACACCTTC. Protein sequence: CASSRLYGYTF.